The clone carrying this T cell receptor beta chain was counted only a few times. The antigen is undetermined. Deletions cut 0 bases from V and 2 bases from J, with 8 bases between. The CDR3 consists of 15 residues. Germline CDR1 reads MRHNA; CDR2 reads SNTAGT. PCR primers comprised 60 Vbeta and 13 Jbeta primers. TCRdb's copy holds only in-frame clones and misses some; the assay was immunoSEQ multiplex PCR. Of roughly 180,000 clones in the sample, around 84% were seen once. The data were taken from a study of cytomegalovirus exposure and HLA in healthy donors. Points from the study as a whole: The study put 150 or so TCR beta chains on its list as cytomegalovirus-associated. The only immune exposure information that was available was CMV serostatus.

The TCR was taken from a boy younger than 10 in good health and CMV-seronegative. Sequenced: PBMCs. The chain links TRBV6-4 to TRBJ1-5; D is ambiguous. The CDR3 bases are TGTGCCAGCAGTGACTCGAGTTCGGGCAATCAGCCCCAGCATTTT. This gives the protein CASSDSSSGNQPQHF.